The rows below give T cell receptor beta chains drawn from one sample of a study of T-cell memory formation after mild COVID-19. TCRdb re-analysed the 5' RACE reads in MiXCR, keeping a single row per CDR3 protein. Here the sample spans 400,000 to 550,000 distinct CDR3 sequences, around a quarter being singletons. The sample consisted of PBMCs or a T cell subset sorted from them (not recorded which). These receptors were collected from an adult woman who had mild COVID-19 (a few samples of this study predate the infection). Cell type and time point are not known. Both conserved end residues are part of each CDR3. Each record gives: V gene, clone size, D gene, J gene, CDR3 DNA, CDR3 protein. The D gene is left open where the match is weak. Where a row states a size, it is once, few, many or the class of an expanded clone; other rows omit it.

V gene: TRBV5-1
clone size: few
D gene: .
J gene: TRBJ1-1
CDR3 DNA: TGCGCCAGCAGCATTAATCCGAACACTGAAGCTTTCTTT
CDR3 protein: CASSINPNTEAFF

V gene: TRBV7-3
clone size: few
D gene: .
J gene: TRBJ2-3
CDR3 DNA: TGTGCCAGCAGCTTAATGGGTGCGGGGCCTCAGGATCAGTATTTT
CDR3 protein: CASSLMGAGPQDQYF

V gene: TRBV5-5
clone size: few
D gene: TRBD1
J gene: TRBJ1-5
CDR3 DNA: TGTGCCAGCAGCGAGGGACAGAATAGCAATCAGCCCCAGCATTTT
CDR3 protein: CASSEGQNSNQPQHF

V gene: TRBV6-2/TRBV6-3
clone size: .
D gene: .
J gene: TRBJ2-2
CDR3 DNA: TGTGCCAGCGCCCGGAGGACAAGCAGTGAAACCGGGGAGCTGTTTTTT
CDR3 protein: CASARRTSSETGELFF

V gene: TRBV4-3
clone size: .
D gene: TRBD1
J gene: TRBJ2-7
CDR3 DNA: TGCGCCAGCAGCCAAGAGCGGACAGGGGTTCAAAACGAGCAGTACTTC
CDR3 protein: CASSQERTGVQNEQYF

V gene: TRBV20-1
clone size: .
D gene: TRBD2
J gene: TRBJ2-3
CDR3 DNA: TGCAGTGGGTCCGAGCGGGAGGGCCCTACAGATACGCAGTATTTT
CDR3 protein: CSGSEREGPTDTQYF

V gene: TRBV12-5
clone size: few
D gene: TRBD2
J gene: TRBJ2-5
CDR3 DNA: TGTGCTAGTGGTTTGGGACTAGCGGGAGTAGATCAAGAGACCCAGTACTTC
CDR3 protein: CASGLGLAGVDQETQYF

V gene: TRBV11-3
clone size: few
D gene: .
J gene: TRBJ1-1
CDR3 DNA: TGTGCCAGCAGCGTGCCCGGGGCAACTGAAGCTTTCTTT
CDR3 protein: CASSVPGATEAFF

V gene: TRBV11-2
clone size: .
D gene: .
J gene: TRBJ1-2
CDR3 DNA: TGTGCCAGCAGCTCGCACAAGGGGTTGAACTATGGCTACACCTTC
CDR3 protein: CASSSHKGLNYGYTF

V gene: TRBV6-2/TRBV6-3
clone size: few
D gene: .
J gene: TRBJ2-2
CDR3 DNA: TGTGCCAGCAGTTACGGGGGGGCGGAGAACACCGGGGAGCTGTTTTTT
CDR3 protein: CASSYGGAENTGELFF

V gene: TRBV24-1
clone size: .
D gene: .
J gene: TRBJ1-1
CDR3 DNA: TGTGCCACCAGTGAGGGGGGTGCGAACACTGAAGCTTTCTTT
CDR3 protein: CATSEGGANTEAFF

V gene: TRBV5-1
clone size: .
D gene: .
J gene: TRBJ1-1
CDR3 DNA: TGCGCCAGCAGCTTGGTGACAGCAAACAGTTTGAACACTGAAGCTTTCTTT
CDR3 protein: CASSLVTANSLNTEAFF

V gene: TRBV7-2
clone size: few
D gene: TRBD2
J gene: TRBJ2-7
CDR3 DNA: TGTGCCAGCAGCCGGACTAGCGGTAGCTCCTACGAGCAGTACTTC
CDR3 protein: CASSRTSGSSYEQYF

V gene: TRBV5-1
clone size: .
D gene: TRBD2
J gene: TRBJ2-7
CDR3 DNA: TGCGCCAGCAGCTCGACTAGCGGGGGGATAAAGCCCTACGAGCAGTACTTC
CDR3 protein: CASSSTSGGIKPYEQYF

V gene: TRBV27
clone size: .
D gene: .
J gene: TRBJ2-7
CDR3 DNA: TGTGCCAGCAGTAATTATAGCGGCTTAGCCTACGAGCAGTACTTC
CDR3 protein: CASSNYSGLAYEQYF

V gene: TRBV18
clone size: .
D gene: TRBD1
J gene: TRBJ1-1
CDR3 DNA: TGTGCCAGCTCTAACCGGGACAGGGCCACTGAAGCTTTCTTT
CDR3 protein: CASSNRDRATEAFF

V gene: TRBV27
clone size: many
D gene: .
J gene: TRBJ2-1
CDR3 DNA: TGTGCCAGCAAACCTATAGCGGCAGTCTCCTACAATGAGCAGTTCTTC
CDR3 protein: CASKPIAAVSYNEQFF

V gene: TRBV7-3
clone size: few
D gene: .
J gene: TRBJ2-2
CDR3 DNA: TGTGCCAGCAGCTTAAACCGTGCAGTAAACACCGGGGAGCTGTTTTTT
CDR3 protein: CASSLNRAVNTGELFF

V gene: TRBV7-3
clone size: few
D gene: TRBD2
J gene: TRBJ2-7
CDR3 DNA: TGTGCCAGCAGCCCAACTAGCGACTCCTACGAGCAGTACTTC
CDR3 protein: CASSPTSDSYEQYF

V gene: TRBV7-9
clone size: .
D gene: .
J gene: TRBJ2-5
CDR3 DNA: TGTGCCAGCAGGGACGATGAATGGCTGGAGACCCAGTACTTC
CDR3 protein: CASRDDEWLETQYF

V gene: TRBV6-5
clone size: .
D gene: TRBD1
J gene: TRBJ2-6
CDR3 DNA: TGTGCCAGCAGAGGACAGGGGGCGTTTGGGGCCAACGTCCTGACTTTC
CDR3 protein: CASRGQGAFGANVLTF

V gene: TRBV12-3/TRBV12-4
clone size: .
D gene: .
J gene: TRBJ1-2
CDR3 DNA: TGTGCCAGCAGTTTCGGGGCAGTCGGCTACACCTTC
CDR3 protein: CASSFGAVGYTF

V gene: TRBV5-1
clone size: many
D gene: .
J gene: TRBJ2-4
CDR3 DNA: TGCGCCAGCAGCGCCGGGGGGCCACAAAACATTCAGTACTTC
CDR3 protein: CASSAGGPQNIQYF

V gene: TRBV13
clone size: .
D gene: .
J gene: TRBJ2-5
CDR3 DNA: TGTGCCAGCAGCTCGTCCCAAGGGGAACAAGAGACCCAGTACTTC
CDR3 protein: CASSSSQGEQETQYF

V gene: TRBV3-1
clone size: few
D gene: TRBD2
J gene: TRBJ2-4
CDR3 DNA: TGTGCCAGCAGCCTCCAAGGCGGGGGAGCCAAAAACATTCAGTACTTC
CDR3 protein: CASSLQGGGAKNIQYF

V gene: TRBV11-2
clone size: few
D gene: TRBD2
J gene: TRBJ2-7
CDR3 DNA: TGTGCCAGCATCCATATAGCGGGAGCCTACGAGCAGTACTTC
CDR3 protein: CASIHIAGAYEQYF

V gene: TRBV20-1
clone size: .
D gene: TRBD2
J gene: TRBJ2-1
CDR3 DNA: TGCAGTGCTAGAGCTCCCAGGGCTAGCGGGAGGGTTCATGAGCAGTTCTTC
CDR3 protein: CSARAPRASGRVHEQFF

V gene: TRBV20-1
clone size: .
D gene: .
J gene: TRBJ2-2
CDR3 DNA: TGCAGTGCTAGTCGTTACAGGGCCGGGGAGCTGTTTTTT
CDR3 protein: CSASRYRAGELFF

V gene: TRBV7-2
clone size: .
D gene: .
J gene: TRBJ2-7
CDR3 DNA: TGTGCCAGCAGCGCTAGCCACTACGAGCAGTACTTC
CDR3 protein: CASSASHYEQYF

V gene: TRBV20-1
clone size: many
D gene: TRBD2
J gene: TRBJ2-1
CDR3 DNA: TGCAGTGCCCCCAAGCGGGGTAGCTCCTACAATGAGCAGTTCTTC
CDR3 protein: CSAPKRGSSYNEQFF

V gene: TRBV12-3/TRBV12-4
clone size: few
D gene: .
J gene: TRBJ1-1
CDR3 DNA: TGTGCCAGCAGCCCCCAAACGGACATCCACACTGAAGCTTTCTTT
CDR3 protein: CASSPQTDIHTEAFF

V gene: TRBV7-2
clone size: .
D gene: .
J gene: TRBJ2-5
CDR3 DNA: TGTGCCAGCAGGCCCGGTTCTCTGAGAGAGACCCAGTACTTC
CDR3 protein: CASRPGSLRETQYF

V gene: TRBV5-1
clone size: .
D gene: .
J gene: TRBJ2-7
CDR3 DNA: TGCGCCAGCAGCTTGAGACAGTCCTCCTACGAGCAGTACTTC
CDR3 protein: CASSLRQSSYEQYF

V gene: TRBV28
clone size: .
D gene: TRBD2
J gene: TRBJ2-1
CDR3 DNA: TGTGCCAGCAATCCACCCTCCACTAGCGGCGAGCAGTTCTTC
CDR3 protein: CASNPPSTSGEQFF

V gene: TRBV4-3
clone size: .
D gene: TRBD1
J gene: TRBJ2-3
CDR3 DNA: TGCGCCAGCAGCCAAGAAGACAGGGAAGATACGCAGTATTTT
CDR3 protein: CASSQEDREDTQYF

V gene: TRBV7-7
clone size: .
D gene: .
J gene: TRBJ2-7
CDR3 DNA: TGTGCCAGCAGCCTAAGGACCCAAAAACGGGCCGAGCAGTACTTC
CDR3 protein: CASSLRTQKRAEQYF

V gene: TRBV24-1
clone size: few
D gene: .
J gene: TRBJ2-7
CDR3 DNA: TGTGCCACCAGTGACCCCGGACGCTACGAGCAGTACTTC
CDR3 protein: CATSDPGRYEQYF

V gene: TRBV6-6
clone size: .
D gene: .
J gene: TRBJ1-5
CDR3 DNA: TGTGCCACCGAAGGGGGAGGCGGCAATCAGCCCCAGCATTTT
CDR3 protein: CATEGGGGNQPQHF

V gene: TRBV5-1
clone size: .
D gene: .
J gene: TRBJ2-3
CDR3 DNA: TGCGCCAGCGGGGTACTGGCCGGGAACACAGATACGCAGTATTTT
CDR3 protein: CASGVLAGNTDTQYF

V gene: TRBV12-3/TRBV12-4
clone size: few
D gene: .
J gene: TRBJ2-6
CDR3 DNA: TGTGCCAGCACAAAATTCTCTGGGGCCAACGTCCTGACTTTC
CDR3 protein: CASTKFSGANVLTF

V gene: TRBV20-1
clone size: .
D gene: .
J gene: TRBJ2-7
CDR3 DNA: TGCAGTGCTAGAGGGGGGACCGGATACGAGCAGTACTTC
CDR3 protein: CSARGGTGYEQYF

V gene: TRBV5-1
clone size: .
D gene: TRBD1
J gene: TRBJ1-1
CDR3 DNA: TGCGCCAGCAGCTTGGCGAGGATGACAGGGCTCGTAGACACTGAAGCTTTCTTT
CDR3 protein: CASSLARMTGLVDTEAFF

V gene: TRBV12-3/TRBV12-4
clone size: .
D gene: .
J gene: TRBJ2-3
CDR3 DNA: TGTGCCAGCAGTTCCTCGGGCCTCTCAGTCACAGATACGCAGTATTTT
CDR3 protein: CASSSSGLSVTDTQYF

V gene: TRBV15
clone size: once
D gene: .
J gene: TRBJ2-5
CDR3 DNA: TGTGCCACCAGCAGAGTCGCCCAAGAGACCCAGTACTTC
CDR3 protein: CATSRVAQETQYF

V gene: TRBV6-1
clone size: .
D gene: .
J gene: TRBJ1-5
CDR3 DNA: TGTGCCAGCAACCGGGGGGCCGGTCAGCCCCAGCATTTT
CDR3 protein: CASNRGAGQPQHF

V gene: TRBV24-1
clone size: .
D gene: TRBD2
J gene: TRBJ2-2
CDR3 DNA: TGTGCCACCAGTGATTTAGCGGGGGGAGACACCGGGGAGCTGTTTTTT
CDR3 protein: CATSDLAGGDTGELFF

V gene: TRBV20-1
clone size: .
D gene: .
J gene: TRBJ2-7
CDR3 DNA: TGCAGTGCTAAGAAGTATCGAGACAGGTCCTACGAGCAGTACTTC
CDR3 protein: CSAKKYRDRSYEQYF

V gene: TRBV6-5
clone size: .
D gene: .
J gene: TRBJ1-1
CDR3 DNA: TGTGCCAGCAGGGGGTTGTTGGGAGGGAATGTGCCCACTGAAGCTTTCTTT
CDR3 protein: CASRGLLGGNVPTEAFF